The rows below give T cell receptor beta chains drawn from one sample of a study of blood T cell repertoires in COVID-19. Generated by immunoSEQ multiplex PCR, the TCRdb table keeps only in-frame clones and is missing some. The sample consists of over 200,000 clones, 80% of them appearing once. Sequenced material: peripheral blood. All receptors come from a human donor in a cohort sampled during active COVID-19. Both conserved end residues are part of each CDR3. D genes are given only for firm matches. Size values are once, few and many counts, or a class for expanded clones, and some rows have none.

v_call,clone_size,j_call,d_call,cdr3_nt,cdr3_aa
TRBV19,few,TRBJ2-7,TRBD2,TGTGCCAGTAGTAATCAGGGACTAGCGGGAGCCTACGAGCAGTACTTC,CASSNQGLAGAYEQYF
TRBV27,NA,TRBJ2-7,NA,TGTGCCAGCAGTTTAAGTTCTGGAGCTGTCTACGAGCAGTACTTC,CASSLSSGAVYEQYF
TRBV28,NA,TRBJ2-1,TRBD2,TGTGCCAGCAGCGAACTAGCGGAACGATACAATGAGCAGTTCTTC,CASSELAERYNEQFF
TRBV11-2,NA,TRBJ1-1,NA,TGTGCCAGCAGCCCTCGGGGGGGCAGGGACACTGAAGCTTTCTTT,CASSPRGGRDTEAFF
TRBV18,NA,TRBJ2-5,NA,TGTGCCAGCTCACCCCCGGGTTTGGAGACCCAGTACTTC,CASSPPGLETQYF
TRBV28,few,TRBJ2-7,NA,TGTGCCAGCAGTCCCCGGACACCCGCCTACGAGCAGTACTTC,CASSPRTPAYEQYF
TRBV28,NA,TRBJ1-3,NA,TGTGCCAGCAGTACCATAAGCGGAAACACCATATATTTT,CASSTISGNTIYF
TRBV20-1,NA,TRBJ2-7,NA,TGCAGTGCAGTTCGGGGCTACGAGCAGTACTTC,CSAVRGYEQYF
TRBV12-3/TRBV12-4,NA,TRBJ1-1,NA,TGTGCCAGCAGTCCTCGGAACACTGAAGCTTTCTTT,CASSPRNTEAFF
TRBV6-4,NA,TRBJ2-7,NA,TGTGCCAGCAGTAAGGAGGGCCACTACGAGCAGTACTTC,CASSKEGHYEQYF
TRBV19,NA,TRBJ1-5,TRBD1,TGTGCCAGTAGTAGCCTAGGGGGCGCGACTAATCAGCCCCAGCATTTT,CASSSLGGATNQPQHF
TRBV6-6,once,TRBJ1-2,TRBD1,TGTGCCAGCACCTACGCAGGGGGCGGAGCTAACTATGGCTACACCTTC,CASTYAGGGANYGYTF
TRBV30,NA,TRBJ1-1,NA,TGTGCCGTTAAACAGGATTACACTGAAGCTTTCTTT,CAVKQDYTEAFF
TRBV30,NA,TRBJ2-3,TRBD1,TGTGCCTGGATATCGACAGGGGGCAGGAGCACAGATACGCAGTATTTT,CAWISTGGRSTDTQYF
TRBV6-5,NA,TRBJ2-7,NA,TGTGCCAGCAGTTACTCGGTCCGTGGGGGGGAGCAGTACTTC,CASSYSVRGGEQYF
TRBV5-6,NA,TRBJ1-2,NA,TGTGCCAGCAGCTTTGGTGGGGCATTCTATGGCTACACCTTC,CASSFGGAFYGYTF
TRBV4-2,NA,TRBJ2-7,TRBD2,TGTGCCAGCAGCCCCCAGCGGGTAGCGGGAGCCTACGAGCAGTACTTC,CASSPQRVAGAYEQYF
TRBV11-2,NA,TRBJ2-1,TRBD2,TGTGCCAGCAGCACTCTAGCGGGAGGTACGAATGAGCAGTTCTTC,CASSTLAGGTNEQFF
TRBV30,NA,TRBJ2-7,TRBD2,TGTGCCTGGCGCCTAGCGGGAGGGCGGGAGCAGTACTTC,CAWRLAGGREQYF
TRBV28,NA,TRBJ2-7,TRBD2,TGTGCCAGCAGTCCCCTTGGCGGGAGGTTCCACGAGCAGTACTTC,CASSPLGGRFHEQYF
TRBV5-1,few,TRBJ1-5,TRBD1,TGCGCCAGCAGCCCGGGACAGGGGGCGAATCAGCCCCAGCATTTT,CASSPGQGANQPQHF
TRBV11-3,few,TRBJ1-3,NA,TGTGCCAGCAGCCCCGACTTTGGAAACACCATATATTTT,CASSPDFGNTIYF
TRBV6-5,NA,TRBJ2-6,NA,TGTGCCAGCAGCCGCGGTGGCGGGGCCAACGTCCTGACTTTC,CASSRGGGANVLTF
TRBV30,few,TRBJ2-7,NA,TGTGCCTGGTCTAGGGGGATCTACGAGCAGTACTTC,CAWSRGIYEQYF
TRBV4-3,NA,TRBJ1-2,NA,TGCGCCAGCAGCCAACAGAACCCGACTAGGTATGGCTACACCTTC,CASSQQNPTRYGYTF
TRBV18,few,TRBJ1-3,NA,TGTGCCAGCTCACCCGTACACTCTGGAAACACCATATATTTT,CASSPVHSGNTIYF
TRBV5-1,NA,TRBJ1-3,NA,TGCGCCAGCAGGTCAGCGGCTGGAAACACCATATATTTT,CASRSAAGNTIYF
TRBV27,many,TRBJ2-7,TRBD2,TGTGCCAGCAGTTTATCTCCCGGGACTAGCGTGTACGAGCAGTACTTC,CASSLSPGTSVYEQYF
TRBV14,NA,TRBJ2-7,TRBD1,TGTGCCAGCAGCGCGAGCCTGGGACAGTACTACGAGCAGTACTTC,CASSASLGQYYEQYF
TRBV24-1,NA,TRBJ2-1,NA,TGTGCCACCAGTGATTTGCCAGGGCGGGACTCCTACAATGAGCAGTTCTTC,CATSDLPGRDSYNEQFF
TRBV5-5,NA,TRBJ2-7,NA,TGTGCCAGCAGCTTAAGAACGGGTATCGAGCAGTACTTC,CASSLRTGIEQYF
TRBV4-1,few,TRBJ2-7,TRBD1,TGCGCCAGCAGCCAACTTACAGGGGCGGACTACGAGCAGTACTTC,CASSQLTGADYEQYF